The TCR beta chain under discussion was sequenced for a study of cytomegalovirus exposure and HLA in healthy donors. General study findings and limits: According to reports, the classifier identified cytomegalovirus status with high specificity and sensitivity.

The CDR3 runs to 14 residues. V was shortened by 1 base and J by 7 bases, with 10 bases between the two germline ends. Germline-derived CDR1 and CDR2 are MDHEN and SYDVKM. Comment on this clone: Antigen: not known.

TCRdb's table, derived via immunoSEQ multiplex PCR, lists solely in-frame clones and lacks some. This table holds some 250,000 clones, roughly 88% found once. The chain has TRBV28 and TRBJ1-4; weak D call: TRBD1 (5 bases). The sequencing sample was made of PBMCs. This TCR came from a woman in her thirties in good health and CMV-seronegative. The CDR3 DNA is TGTGCCAGCAGTTTATACAGGACGTCTGAAAAACTGTTTTTT. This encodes CASSLYRTSEKLFF. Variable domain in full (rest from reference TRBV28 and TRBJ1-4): DVKVTQSSRYLVKRTGEKVFLECVQDMDHENMFWYRQDPGLGLRLIYFSYDVKMKEKGDIPEGYSVSREKKERFSLILESASTNQTSMYLCASSLYRTSEKLFFGSGTQLSVL.